This T cell receptor beta chain came from a study of vaccination and CD4 T cells after COVID-19. Study in general: Of the convalescent patients, who were SARS-CoV-2 positive by nasal swab PCR, under ten had mild and one severe disease. Post-vaccine sampling followed dose two by a median 72 days (range 14 to 241). Study findings and constraints: Clonotypes reactive to SARS-CoV-2 had a median that went up from about 20 to 38, but not significantly.

This clonotype was detected only a few times. Its antigen is as yet unknown. V lost 0 bases and J 2 bases, leaving 5 bases between the germline ends. Germline V lookup: CDR1 WNHNN, CDR2 SYGVQD (reference sequence). CDR3 length: 13 residues. The Oncomine TCR Beta short-read assay was what sequenced the DNA obtained from cultured CD4+ T cells. TCRdb redid the calling of the PCR reads with MiXCR, one entry per CDR3 protein. Here the sample spans 8,000 to 9,000 distinct CDR3 sequences, around 70% being singletons. Treatment here: approximately 9-day PBMC culture with coronavirus spike peptide pools or control peptides (ViraFEST assay). Cell culture was performed with roughly 2 million PBMCs per well in the presence of about 10 IU/ml IL-2 and about 9.4 ug/ml peptide pools.

The chain joins TRBV10-1 to TRBJ2-7; D is unresolved. Sequencing was carried out using CD4+ T cells from blood, cultured in vitro. This TCR was recovered from a human donor who had recovered from COVID-19. The CDR3 spells CASSESGTYEQYF. As DNA, the CDR3 is TGCGCCAGCAGTGAGTCGGGGACCTACGAGCAGTACTTC.